This TCR beta chain stems from a study of technical replicates of blood from several donors. Method: immunoSEQ multiplex PCR; TCRdb's copy keeps in-frame clones and lacks some. The repertoire holds fewer than 80,000 clones, with 89% as singletons. This clone was seen only once. Germline V gives CDR1 LGHNT, CDR2 FRNRAP. CDR3 size: 14 residues. The V and J ends lost 6 bases and 7 bases, in that order; junction bases with no gene match: 8. The sample taken for sequencing was PBMCs. The clonotype originates from a human donor in good health. Some clones in this sample may be carry-over from other donors' samples. V gene TRBV12-5 combines with J gene TRBJ1-2, with 10 positions matching TRBD1. DNA for the CDR3: TGTGCTAGTGGCCTAGACAGGGGGCAAGCTGGCTACACCTTC. It translates to CASGLDRGQAGYTF. Using reference TRBV12-5 and TRBJ1-2 for the parts outside the CDR3, the full variable domain is DARVTQTPRHKVTEMGQEVTMRCQPILGHNTVFWYRQTMMQGLELLAYFRNRAPLDDSGMPKDRFSAEMPDATLATLKIQPSEPRDSAVYFCASGLDRGQAGYTFGSGTRLTVV.